The rows below give T cell receptor beta chains drawn from one sample of a study of a mutant IDH1 vaccine in newly diagnosed glioma. The table came from immunoSEQ multiplex PCR; TCRdb's copy has only in-frame clones and leaves some out. The sample holds tens of thousands of clones, approximately 72% seen once. Antigens for these TCRs are unknown. This specimen was PBMCs, taken from a glioma patient whose treatment included an IDH1 peptide vaccine. These TCRs come from a man aged 45-65 years with glioma. Both conserved end residues are part of each CDR3. The D gene is left open where the match is weak. The size field is filled for only some rows; it gives once, few, many or a size class.

DNA: TGTGCCAGCAGTGAATCTATAGCGGGACGGGACAAAAACATTCAGTACTTC; CDR3: CASSESIAGRDKNIQYF; V: TRBV2; J: TRBJ2-4; D: TRBD2; size: few
DNA: TGCGCCAGCAGGCCTTCCGGGACAGCAACTGAAGCTTTCTTT; CDR3: CASRPSGTATEAFF; V: TRBV5-1; J: TRBJ1-1; D: TRBD1; size: few
DNA: TGTGCCAGCAGCGCCAGGGTAGGGGAGGCCTACGAGCAGTACTTC; CDR3: CASSARVGEAYEQYF; V: TRBV5-4; J: TRBJ2-7; D: .; size: .
DNA: TGTGCCAGCAGCTTGGAGGGTAGGCCAACCTACGAGCAGTACTTC; CDR3: CASSLEGRPTYEQYF; V: TRBV5-6; J: TRBJ2-7; D: .; size: .
DNA: TGTGCCAGTAGTACCAGCCGACAGGGGACCGAAGCTAACTATGGCTACACCTTC; CDR3: CASSTSRQGTEANYGYTF; V: TRBV19; J: TRBJ1-2; D: TRBD1; size: .
DNA: TGTGCCAGCAGTGGCCCAGGAGAGGGCTACAATGAGCAGTTCTTC; CDR3: CASSGPGEGYNEQFF; V: TRBV5-5; J: TRBJ2-1; D: .; size: .
DNA: TGTGCCTGGAGCCCACAGGGGAATCAGCCCCAGCATTTT; CDR3: CAWSPQGNQPQHF; V: TRBV30; J: TRBJ1-5; D: TRBD1; size: medium-sized
DNA: TGTGCCAGCAGTGAAGCGCACGGGAGTTACGAGCAGTACTTC; CDR3: CASSEAHGSYEQYF; V: TRBV6-1; J: TRBJ2-7; D: .; size: .
DNA: TGTGCCAGCAGCTTAGGGACCCGGGTAGGGACTGAAGCTTTCTTT; CDR3: CASSLGTRVGTEAFF; V: TRBV11-2; J: TRBJ1-1; D: .; size: .
DNA: TGTGCCAGCAGCCAAGAGGGGCAGGGCCTCGAAGCTTTCTTT; CDR3: CASSQEGQGLEAFF; V: TRBV4-2; J: TRBJ1-1; D: .; size: .
DNA: TGTGCCAGCAGTCTAAACGGTCCCGAAGCTTTCTTT; CDR3: CASSLNGPEAFF; V: TRBV7-2; J: TRBJ1-1; D: .; size: .
DNA: TGTGCCAGCACTTCGGTGGGCAGCTCCTACGAGCAGTACTTC; CDR3: CASTSVGSSYEQYF; V: TRBV7-9; J: TRBJ2-7; D: .; size: .
DNA: TGTGCCAGCAGCTTGGCCCGCCAATCGGACTATGGCTACACCTTC; CDR3: CASSLARQSDYGYTF; V: TRBV5-5; J: TRBJ1-2; D: .; size: .
DNA: TGTGCCTGCGATGGGGACCCAACTAATGAAAAACTGTTTTTT; CDR3: CACDGDPTNEKLFF; V: TRBV30; J: TRBJ1-4; D: .; size: .
DNA: TGTGCCAGCAGCTTAGGCCAGGCCGTCTCTGGAAACACCATATATTTT; CDR3: CASSLGQAVSGNTIYF; V: TRBV7-8; J: TRBJ1-3; D: .; size: .
DNA: TGTGCCAGCGGGAGACGGTTGAACACTGAAGCTTTCTTT; CDR3: CASGRRLNTEAFF; V: TRBV6-4; J: TRBJ1-1; D: .; size: .
DNA: TGTGCCAGCAGTGAATGGGGAGGGTCGGGGGGCTACACCTTC; CDR3: CASSEWGGSGGYTF; V: TRBV25-1; J: TRBJ1-2; D: .; size: medium-sized
DNA: TGTGCCAGCAGCGCCACTGGGGCCAACGTCCTGACTTTC; CDR3: CASSATGANVLTF; V: TRBV7-9; J: TRBJ2-6; D: .; size: .
DNA: TGTGCCAGCAGCCAAGACTTGAACACTGAAGCTTTCTTT; CDR3: CASSQDLNTEAFF; V: TRBV14; J: TRBJ1-1; D: .; size: few
DNA: TGCGCCAGCAGCTTGGGGGATTACAGGGTTTCACCCCTCCACTTT; CDR3: CASSLGDYRVSPLHF; V: TRBV5-1; J: TRBJ1-6; D: .; size: few
DNA: TGTGCCACCAGCAGAGAGGGGGGTGAAGCTTTCTTT; CDR3: CATSREGGEAFF; V: TRBV15; J: TRBJ1-1; D: .; size: few
DNA: TGCGCCAGCAGCTCCGACAGGGGTAAAGATGGCTACACCTTC; CDR3: CASSSDRGKDGYTF; V: TRBV5-1; J: TRBJ1-2; D: TRBD1; size: .
DNA: TGTGCCAGCAGTTTCATGACAGGGGGCGAGCAGCCCCAGCATTTT; CDR3: CASSFMTGGEQPQHF; V: TRBV5-6; J: TRBJ1-5; D: TRBD1; size: once
DNA: TGTGCCAGCAGCCAAGTGGTAGGGAACGAGGCTTTCTTT; CDR3: CASSQVVGNEAFF; V: TRBV14; J: TRBJ1-1; D: .; size: few
DNA: TGTGCCAGCAGCCCCTCCCCGGGACAGGGATCGAACACTGAAGCTTTCTTT; CDR3: CASSPSPGQGSNTEAFF; V: TRBV5-6; J: TRBJ1-1; D: TRBD1; size: few
DNA: TGTGCCAGAAGCTTGGCAACTAATGAAAAACTGTTTTTT; CDR3: CARSLATNEKLFF; V: TRBV5-3; J: TRBJ1-4; D: .; size: .
DNA: TGTGCCAGCAGCGCCCTGCAGGGGCCCGCCGCTGGTACGCAGTATTTT; CDR3: CASSALQGPAAGTQYF; V: TRBV9; J: TRBJ2-3; D: .; size: .
DNA: TGTGCCACCAGCAGAGGCGAAGGGGGCTACGAGCAGTACTTC; CDR3: CATSRGEGGYEQYF; V: TRBV15; J: TRBJ2-7; D: .; size: .
DNA: TGCGCCAGCAGCCAAGATCCTCAAAACTATGGCTACACCTTC; CDR3: CASSQDPQNYGYTF; V: TRBV4-1; J: TRBJ1-2; D: .; size: .
DNA: TGTGCCAGCAGTCGGGACTTCTCCAGGGATTCACCCCTCCACTTT; CDR3: CASSRDFSRDSPLHF; V: TRBV2; J: TRBJ1-6; D: .; size: .
DNA: TGTGCCAGCAGCCAGACTTATACCTACGAGCAGTACTTC; CDR3: CASSQTYTYEQYF; V: TRBV6-6; J: TRBJ2-7; D: .; size: .
DNA: TGCAGCGTTTTTAAGGGGCAGGTTCTCGAGACCCAGTACTTC; CDR3: CSVFKGQVLETQYF; V: TRBV29-1; J: TRBJ2-5; D: .; size: .
DNA: TGTGCCAGCAGTCCCACAGGGGGGAATCAGCCCCAGCATTTT; CDR3: CASSPTGGNQPQHF; V: TRBV2; J: TRBJ1-5; D: TRBD1; size: .
DNA: TGCAGCGTGGGGGAAGGGTACTATGGCTACACCTTC; CDR3: CSVGEGYYGYTF; V: TRBV29-1; J: TRBJ1-2; D: .; size: .
DNA: TGTGCCAGCAGCGGGGCAGGTGTGAACACCGGGGAGCTGTTTTTT; CDR3: CASSGAGVNTGELFF; V: TRBV9; J: TRBJ2-2; D: .; size: few
DNA: TGTGCCAGCAAAAGGGAACCAACTAATGAAAAACTGTTTTTT; CDR3: CASKREPTNEKLFF; V: TRBV2; J: TRBJ1-4; D: .; size: .
DNA: TGTGCCAGTAGCTACAGCGGGGGGGCCTCCGAGCAGTACTTC; CDR3: CASSYSGGASEQYF; V: TRBV19; J: TRBJ2-7; D: TRBD2; size: few
DNA: TGCGCCAGCAGCCAAGATCTTTATGGGACAGGAGACTACGAGCAGTACTTC; CDR3: CASSQDLYGTGDYEQYF; V: TRBV4-1; J: TRBJ2-7; D: TRBD1; size: .
DNA: TGTGCCAGCGCGCGGGACTCAGAGGACACTGAAGCTTTCTTT; CDR3: CASARDSEDTEAFF; V: TRBV28; J: TRBJ1-1; D: .; size: .
DNA: TGTGCCAGCAGTTCCATATCACAGCTCACCTACGAGCAGTACTTC; CDR3: CASSSISQLTYEQYF; V: TRBV5-8; J: TRBJ2-7; D: .; size: .
DNA: TGTGCCAGCTCCCAAAGAGAAGAGTATGGCTACACCTTC; CDR3: CASSQREEYGYTF; V: TRBV18; J: TRBJ1-2; D: .; size: .
DNA: TGTGCCAGCAGCGTCTGGGGGATCGAGCAGTACTTC; CDR3: CASSVWGIEQYF; V: TRBV9; J: TRBJ2-7; D: .; size: few
DNA: TGCGCCAGCAGCCAAGAACGTGGGGTGGCCAATGAGCAGTTCTTC; CDR3: CASSQERGVANEQFF; V: TRBV4-1; J: TRBJ2-1; D: .; size: .
DNA: TGTGCCAGCAGCTCAAGATCCCGGGACAGGGATTATAGCAATCAGCCCCAGCATTTT; CDR3: CASSSRSRDRDYSNQPQHF; V: TRBV12-1; J: TRBJ1-5; D: .; size: .
DNA: TGCGCCAGCAGCTTGGCCCGCGGTTTGAACACTGAAGCTTTCTTT; CDR3: CASSLARGLNTEAFF; V: TRBV5-1; J: TRBJ1-1; D: .; size: few
DNA: TGTGCCAGCAGCTCGAGGTTGGATGAGCAGTTCTTC; CDR3: CASSSRLDEQFF; V: TRBV28; J: TRBJ2-1; D: .; size: few
DNA: TGTGCCAGCAGCTCGGACAGGGGGCTGATTGGCTACACCTTC; CDR3: CASSSDRGLIGYTF; V: TRBV7-2; J: TRBJ1-2; D: TRBD1; size: .
DNA: TGTGCCATCAGTGAAGGGACAGGGACAAATGAAAAACTGTTTTTT; CDR3: CAISEGTGTNEKLFF; V: TRBV10-3; J: TRBJ1-4; D: TRBD1; size: .
DNA: TGCAGCGTTGAGAGCTTTACTCCACAGGGAGGGCCTTACAATGAGCAGTTCTTC; CDR3: CSVESFTPQGGPYNEQFF; V: TRBV29-1; J: TRBJ2-1; D: .; size: .
DNA: TGTGCCAGTAGTCGCAGGAACACTGAAGCTTTCTTT; CDR3: CASSRRNTEAFF; V: TRBV19; J: TRBJ1-1; D: .; size: .
DNA: TGTGCCAGCAGTTCCCGCTTGATTTCGGGCACAGATACGCAGTATTTT; CDR3: CASSSRLISGTDTQYF; V: TRBV6-5; J: TRBJ2-3; D: .; size: .
DNA: TGTGCCAGCAGCGCCGGACTAGCGGGGGTCGGCACAGATACGCAGTATTTT; CDR3: CASSAGLAGVGTDTQYF; V: TRBV7-9; J: TRBJ2-3; D: TRBD2; size: once